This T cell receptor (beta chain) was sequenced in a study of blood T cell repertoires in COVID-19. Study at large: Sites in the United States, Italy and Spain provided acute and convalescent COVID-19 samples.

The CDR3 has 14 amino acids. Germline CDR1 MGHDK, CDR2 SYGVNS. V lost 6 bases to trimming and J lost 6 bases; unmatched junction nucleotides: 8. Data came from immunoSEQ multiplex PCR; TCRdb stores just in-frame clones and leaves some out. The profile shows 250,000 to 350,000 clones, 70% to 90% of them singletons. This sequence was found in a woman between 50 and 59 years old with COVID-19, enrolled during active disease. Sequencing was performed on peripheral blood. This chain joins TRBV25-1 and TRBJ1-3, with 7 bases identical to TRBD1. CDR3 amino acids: CASSLGQQPNTIYF. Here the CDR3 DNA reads TGTGCCAGCAGCCTGGGACAGCAGCCAAACACCATATATTTT.